Below, 2 T cell receptor beta chains from the same sample are listed, as sequenced in a study of blood T cell repertoires in COVID-19. The repertoire was sequenced with immunoSEQ multiplex PCR; TCRdb's copy has only in-frame clones and lacks some. Of about 320,000 clones listed, about 85% are singletons. The sequenced sample was PBMCs or T cells enriched from blood (not recorded which). These receptors were obtained from a woman between 25 and 40 years old who had been exposed to COVID-19.

The chain uses TRBV14 and TRBJ2-1; 11 bases map to TRBD1. The junction had 4 bases not matched to a gene; V was cut back by 4 bases and J by 8 bases. CDR3 length: 14 residues. The germline gives CDR1 SGHDN, CDR2 FVKESK. CDR3 bases: TGTGCCAGCAGCCTACGGACAGGGGGCGATGAGCAGTTCTTC. Translation: CASSLRTGGDEQFF.

V is TRBV27 and J is TRBJ1-2; 9 nucleotides agree with TRBD1. The CDR3 has 17 residues. Looked up from germline, CDR1 is MNHEY and CDR2 is SMNVEV (reference sequence). J lost 2 bases, V lost 3 bases, and 10 bases had no gene match. In DNA, the CDR3 is TGTGCCAGCAGTTTTAATGGGGGACAGGGATTAAACTATGGCTACACCTTC. It specifies CASSFNGGQGLNYGYTF.